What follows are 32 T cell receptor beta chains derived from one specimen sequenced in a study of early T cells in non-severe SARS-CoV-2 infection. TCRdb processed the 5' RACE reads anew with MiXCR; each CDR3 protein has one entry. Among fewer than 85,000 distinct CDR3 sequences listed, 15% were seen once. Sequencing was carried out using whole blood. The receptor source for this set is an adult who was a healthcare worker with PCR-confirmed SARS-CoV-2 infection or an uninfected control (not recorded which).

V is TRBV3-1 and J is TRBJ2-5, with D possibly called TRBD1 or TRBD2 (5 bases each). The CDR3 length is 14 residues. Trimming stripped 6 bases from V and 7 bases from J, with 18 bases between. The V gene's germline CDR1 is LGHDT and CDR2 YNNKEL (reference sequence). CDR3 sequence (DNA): TGTGCCAGCAGAATGGGACCCGATCCCGGGACCCAGTACTTC. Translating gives CASRMGPDPGTQYF.

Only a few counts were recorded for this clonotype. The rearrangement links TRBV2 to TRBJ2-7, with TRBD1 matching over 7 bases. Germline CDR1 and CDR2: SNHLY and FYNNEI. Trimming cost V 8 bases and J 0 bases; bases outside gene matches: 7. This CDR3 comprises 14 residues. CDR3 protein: CASRWTGRSYEQYF. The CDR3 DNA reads TGTGCCAGCCGATGGACAGGACGCTCCTACGAGCAGTACTTC. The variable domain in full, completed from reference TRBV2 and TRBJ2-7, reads EPEVTQTPSHQVTQMGQEVILRCVPISNHLYFYWYRQILGQKVEFLVSFYNNEISEKSEIFDDQFSVERPDGSNFTLKIRSTKLEDSAMYFCASRWTGRSYEQYFGPGTRLTVT.

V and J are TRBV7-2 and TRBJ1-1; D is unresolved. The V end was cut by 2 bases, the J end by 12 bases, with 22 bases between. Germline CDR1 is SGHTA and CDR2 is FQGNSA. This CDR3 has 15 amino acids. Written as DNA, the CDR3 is TGTGCCAGCAGCTTAAGAACCATGAGGCCGGTCGATTCTTTCTTT. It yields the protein CASSLRTMRPVDSFF. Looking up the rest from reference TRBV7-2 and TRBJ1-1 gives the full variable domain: GAGVSQSPSNKVTEKGKDVELRCDPISGHTALYWYRQSLGQGLEFLIYFQGNSAPDKSGLPSDRFSAERTGGSVSTLTIQRTQQEDSAVYLCASSLRTMRPVDSFFGQGTRLTVV.

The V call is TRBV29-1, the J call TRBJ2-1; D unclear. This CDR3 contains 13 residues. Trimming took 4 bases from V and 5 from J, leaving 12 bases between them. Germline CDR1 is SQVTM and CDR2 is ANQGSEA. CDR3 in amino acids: CSVGRNSHNEQFF. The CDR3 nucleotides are TGCAGCGTTGGCCGGAATTCTCACAATGAGCAGTTCTTC.

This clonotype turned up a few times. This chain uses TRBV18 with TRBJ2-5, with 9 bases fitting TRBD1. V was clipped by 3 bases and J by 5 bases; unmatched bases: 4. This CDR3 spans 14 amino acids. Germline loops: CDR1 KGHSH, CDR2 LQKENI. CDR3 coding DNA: TGTGCCAGCTCACCGGGACAGGGAATCGAGACCCAGTACTTC. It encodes CASSPGQGIETQYF.

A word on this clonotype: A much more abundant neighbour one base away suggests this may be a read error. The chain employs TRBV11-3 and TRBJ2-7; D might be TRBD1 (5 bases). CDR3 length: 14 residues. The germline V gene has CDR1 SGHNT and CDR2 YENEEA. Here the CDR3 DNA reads TGTGCCGGCAGCTTCCAGCAGGGTGGCTACGAGCAGTACTTC. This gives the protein CAGSFQQGGYEQYF.

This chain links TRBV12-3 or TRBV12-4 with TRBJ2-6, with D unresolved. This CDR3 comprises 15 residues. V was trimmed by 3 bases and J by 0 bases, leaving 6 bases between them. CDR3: CASSFSYSGANVLTF. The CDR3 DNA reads TGTGCCAGCAGTTTTAGTTACTCTGGGGCCAACGTCCTGACTTTC.

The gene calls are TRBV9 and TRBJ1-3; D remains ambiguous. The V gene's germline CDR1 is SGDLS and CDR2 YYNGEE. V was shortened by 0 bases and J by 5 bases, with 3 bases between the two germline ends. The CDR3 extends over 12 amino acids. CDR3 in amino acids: CASSVERNTIYF. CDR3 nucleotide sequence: TGTGCCAGCAGCGTAGAAAGAAACACCATATATTTT. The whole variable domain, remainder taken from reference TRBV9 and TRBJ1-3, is DSGVTQTPKHLITATGQRVTLRCSPRSGDLSVYWYQQSLDQGLQFLIQYYNGEERAKGNILERFSAQQFPDLHSELNLSSLELGDSALYFCASSVERNTIYFGEGSWLTVV.

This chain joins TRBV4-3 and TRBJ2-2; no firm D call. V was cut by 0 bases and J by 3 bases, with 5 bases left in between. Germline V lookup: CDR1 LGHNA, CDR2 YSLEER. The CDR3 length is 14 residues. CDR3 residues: CASSQEAYTGELFF. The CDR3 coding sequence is TGCGCCAGCAGCCAAGAAGCATACACCGGGGAGCTGTTTTTT.

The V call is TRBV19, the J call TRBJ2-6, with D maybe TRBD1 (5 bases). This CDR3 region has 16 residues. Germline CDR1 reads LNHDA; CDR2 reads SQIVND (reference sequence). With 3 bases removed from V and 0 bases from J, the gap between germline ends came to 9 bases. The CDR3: CASSIITGSGANVLTF. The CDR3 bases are TGTGCCAGTAGTATTATAACAGGCTCTGGGGCCAACGTCCTGACTTTC.

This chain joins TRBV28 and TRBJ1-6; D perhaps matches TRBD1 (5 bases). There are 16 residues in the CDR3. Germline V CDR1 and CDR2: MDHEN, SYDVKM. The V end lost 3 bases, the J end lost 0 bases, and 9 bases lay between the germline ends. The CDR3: CASSLGGLSYNSPLHF. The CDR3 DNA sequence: TGTGCCAGCAGTTTGGGGGGACTCTCCTATAATTCACCCCTCCACTTT.

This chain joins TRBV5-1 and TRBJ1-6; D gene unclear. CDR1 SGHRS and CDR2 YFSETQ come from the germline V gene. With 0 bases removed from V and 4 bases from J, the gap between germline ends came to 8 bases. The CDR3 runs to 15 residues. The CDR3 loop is CASSLESVYNSPLHF. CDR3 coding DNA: TGCGCCAGCAGCTTGGAGTCAGTTTATAATTCACCCCTCCACTTT.

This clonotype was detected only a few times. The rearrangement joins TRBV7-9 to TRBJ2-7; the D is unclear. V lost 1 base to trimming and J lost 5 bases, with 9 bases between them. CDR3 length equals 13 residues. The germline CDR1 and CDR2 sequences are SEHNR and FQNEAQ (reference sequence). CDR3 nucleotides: TGTGCCAGCAGCTTAGGAGGACGCGACGAGCAGTACTTC. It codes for CASSLGGRDEQYF. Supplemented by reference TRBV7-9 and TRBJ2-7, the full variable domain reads DTGVSQNPRHKITKRGQNVTFRCDPISEHNRLYWYRQTLGQGPEFLTYFQNEAQLEKSRLLSDRFSAERPKGSFSTLEIQRTEQGDSAMYLCASSLGGRDEQYFGPGTRLTVT.

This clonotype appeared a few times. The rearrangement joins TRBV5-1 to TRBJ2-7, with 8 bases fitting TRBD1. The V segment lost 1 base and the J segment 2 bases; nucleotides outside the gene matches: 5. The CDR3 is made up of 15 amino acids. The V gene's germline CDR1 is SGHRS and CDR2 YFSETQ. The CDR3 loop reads CASSLFRDRTYEQYF. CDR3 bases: TGCGCCAGCAGCTTGTTTCGGGACAGGACCTACGAGCAGTACTTC. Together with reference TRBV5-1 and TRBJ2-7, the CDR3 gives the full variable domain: KAGVTQTPRYLIKTRGQQVTLSCSPISGHRSVSWYQQTPGQGLQFLFEYFSETQRNKGNFPGRFSGRQFSNSRSEMNVSTLELGDSALYLCASSLFRDRTYEQYFGPGTRLTVT.

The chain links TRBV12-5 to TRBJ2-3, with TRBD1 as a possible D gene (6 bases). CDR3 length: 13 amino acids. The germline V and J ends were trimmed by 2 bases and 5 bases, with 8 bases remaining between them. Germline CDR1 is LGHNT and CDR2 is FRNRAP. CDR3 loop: CASGLWGQDTQYF. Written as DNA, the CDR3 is TGTGCTAGTGGTTTGTGGGGACAAGATACGCAGTATTTT.

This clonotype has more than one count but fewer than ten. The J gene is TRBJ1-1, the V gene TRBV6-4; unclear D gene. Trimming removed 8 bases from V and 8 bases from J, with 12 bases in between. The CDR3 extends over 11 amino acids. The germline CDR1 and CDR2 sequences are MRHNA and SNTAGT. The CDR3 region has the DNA TGTGCCAGCGAGTTTTGGACCGAAGCTTTCTTT. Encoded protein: CASEFWTEAFF.

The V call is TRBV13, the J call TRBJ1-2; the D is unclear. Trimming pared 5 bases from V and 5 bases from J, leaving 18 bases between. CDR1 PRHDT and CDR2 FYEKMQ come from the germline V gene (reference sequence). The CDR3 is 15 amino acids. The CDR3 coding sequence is TGTGCCAGCAGCCAAGGACGCCGGGAAGTGTATGGCTACACCTTC. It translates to CASSQGRREVYGYTF.

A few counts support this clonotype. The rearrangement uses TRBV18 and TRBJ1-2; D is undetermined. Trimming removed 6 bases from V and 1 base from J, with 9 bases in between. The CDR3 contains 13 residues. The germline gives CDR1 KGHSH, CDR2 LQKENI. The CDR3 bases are TGTGCCAGCTCCCCCAACAGTAACTATGGCTACACCTTC. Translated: CASSPNSNYGYTF.

CDR3 region: CASSLLRDTVNYGYTF. In nucleotides, the CDR3 is TGTGCCAGCAGCCTGCTCCGGGACACGGTGAACTATGGCTACACCTTC. The chain recombines TRBV7-9 with TRBJ1-2; possibly TRBD1 for D (6 bases). Per the germline V gene, CDR1 is SEHNR and CDR2 is FQNEAQ (reference sequence). The V gene lost 5 bases and the J gene lost 2 bases, with 18 bases spanning the gap. The CDR3 has 16 amino acids.

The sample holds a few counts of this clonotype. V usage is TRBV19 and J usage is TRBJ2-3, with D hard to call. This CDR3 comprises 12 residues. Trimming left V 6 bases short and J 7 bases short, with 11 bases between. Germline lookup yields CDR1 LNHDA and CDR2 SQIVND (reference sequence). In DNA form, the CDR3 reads TGTGCCAGTAGGGCCGGGCCACATACGCAGTATTTT. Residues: CASRAGPHTQYF.

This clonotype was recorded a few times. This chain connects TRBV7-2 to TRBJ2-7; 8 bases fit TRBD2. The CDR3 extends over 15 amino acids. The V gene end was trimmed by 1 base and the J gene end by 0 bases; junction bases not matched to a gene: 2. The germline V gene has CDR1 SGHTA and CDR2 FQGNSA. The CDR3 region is CASSLVSGGSYEQYF. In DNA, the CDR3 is TGTGCCAGCAGCTTAGTGAGCGGGGGCTCCTACGAGCAGTACTTC.

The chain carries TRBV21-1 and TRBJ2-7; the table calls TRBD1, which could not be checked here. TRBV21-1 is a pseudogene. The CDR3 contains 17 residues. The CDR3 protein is CASSKGPPPYVSYEQYF. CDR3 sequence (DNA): TGTGCCAGCAGCAAAGGCCCCCCACCATACGTCTCCTACGAGCAGTACTTC.

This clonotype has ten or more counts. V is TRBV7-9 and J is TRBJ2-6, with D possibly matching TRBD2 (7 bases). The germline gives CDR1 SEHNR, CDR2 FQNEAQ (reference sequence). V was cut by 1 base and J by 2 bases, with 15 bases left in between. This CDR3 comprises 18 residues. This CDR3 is CASSLEQGGSPGANVLTF. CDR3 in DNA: TGTGCCAGCAGCTTAGAACAGGGAGGGTCCCCTGGGGCCAACGTCCTGACTTTC.

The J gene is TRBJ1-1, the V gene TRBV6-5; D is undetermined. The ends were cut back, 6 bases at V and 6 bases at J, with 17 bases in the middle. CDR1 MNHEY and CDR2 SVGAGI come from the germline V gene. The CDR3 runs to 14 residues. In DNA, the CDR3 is TGTGCCAGCAGCCCCGTACAGCGGTCGGCTGAAGCTTTCTTT. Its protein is CASSPVQRSAEAFF.

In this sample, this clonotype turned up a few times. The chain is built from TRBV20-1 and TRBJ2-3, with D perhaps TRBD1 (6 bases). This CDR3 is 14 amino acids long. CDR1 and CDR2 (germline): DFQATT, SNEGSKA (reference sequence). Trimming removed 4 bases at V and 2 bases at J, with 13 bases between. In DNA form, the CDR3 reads TGCAGTGCTATCCGGGACACAAACACAGATACGCAGTATTTT. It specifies CSAIRDTNTDTQYF.

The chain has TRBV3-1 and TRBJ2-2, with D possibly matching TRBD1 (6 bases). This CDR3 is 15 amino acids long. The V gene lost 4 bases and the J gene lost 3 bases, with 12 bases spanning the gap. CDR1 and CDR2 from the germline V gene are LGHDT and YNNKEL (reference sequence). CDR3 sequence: CASSPEDSYTGELFF. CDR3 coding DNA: TGTGCCAGCAGCCCCGAGGACAGTTACACCGGGGAGCTGTTTTTT.

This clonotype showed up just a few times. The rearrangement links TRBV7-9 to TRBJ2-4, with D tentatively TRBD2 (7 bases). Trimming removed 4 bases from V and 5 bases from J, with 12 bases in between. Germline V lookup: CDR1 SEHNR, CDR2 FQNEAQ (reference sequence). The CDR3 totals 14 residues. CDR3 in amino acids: CASSWGGGQNIQYF. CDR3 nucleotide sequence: TGTGCCAGCAGCTGGGGAGGGGGTCAAAACATTCAGTACTTC.

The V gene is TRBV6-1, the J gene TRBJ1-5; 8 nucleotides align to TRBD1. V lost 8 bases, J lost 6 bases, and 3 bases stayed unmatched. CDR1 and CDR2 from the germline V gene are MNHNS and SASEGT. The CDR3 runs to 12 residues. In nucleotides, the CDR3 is TGTGCCAGCGGACAGGGCCCTCAGCCCCAGCATTTT. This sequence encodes CASGQGPQPQHF.

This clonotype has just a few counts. The CDR3 DNA reads as TGTGCCAGCAGCCAAACATTAATCCGAAGCTACACCTTC. Protein sequence: CASSQTLIRSYTF. The genes are TRBV3-1 and TRBJ1-2; no definite D call. The germline gives CDR1 LGHDT, CDR2 YNNKEL (reference sequence). This CDR3 comprises 13 residues. Trimming took off 2 bases at V and 9 bases at J, with 13 bases between the two ends.

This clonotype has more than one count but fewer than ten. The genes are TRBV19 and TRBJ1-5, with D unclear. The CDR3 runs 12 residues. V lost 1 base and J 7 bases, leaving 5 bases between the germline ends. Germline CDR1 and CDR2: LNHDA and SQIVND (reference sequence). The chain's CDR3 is CASSIGRQPQHF. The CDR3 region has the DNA TGTGCCAGTAGTATAGGGCGGCAGCCCCAGCATTTT. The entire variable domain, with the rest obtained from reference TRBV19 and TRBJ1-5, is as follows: DGGITQSPKYLFRKEGQNVTLSCEQNLNHDAMYWYRQDPGQGLRLIYYSQIVNDFQKGDIAEGYSVSREKKESFPLTVTSAQKNPTAFYLCASSIGRQPQHFGDGTRLSIL.

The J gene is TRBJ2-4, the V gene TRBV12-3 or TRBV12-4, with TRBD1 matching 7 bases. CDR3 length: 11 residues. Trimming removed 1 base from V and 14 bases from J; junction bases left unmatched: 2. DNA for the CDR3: TGTGCCAGCAGTTTAGGGGGACAGAAGTACTTC. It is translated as CASSLGGQKYF.

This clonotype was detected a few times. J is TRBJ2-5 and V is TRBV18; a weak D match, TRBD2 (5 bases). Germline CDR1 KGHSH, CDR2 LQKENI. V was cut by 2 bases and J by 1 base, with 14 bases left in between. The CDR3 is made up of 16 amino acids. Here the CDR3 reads CASSPSVSGIQETQYF. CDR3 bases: TGTGCCAGCTCACCATCAGTGTCGGGGATCCAAGAGACCCAGTACTTC. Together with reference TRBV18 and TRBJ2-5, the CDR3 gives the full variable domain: NAGVMQNPRHLVRRRGQEARLRCSPMKGHSHVYWYRQLPEEGLKFMVYLQKENIIDESGMPKERFSAEFPKEGPSILRIQQVVRGDSAAYFCASSPSVSGIQETQYFGPGTRLLVL.